Presented here are 25 T cell receptor beta chains from one specimen sequenced in a study of T-cell reconstitution after alpha-beta-depleted transplantation in children. Unique molecular identifiers were incorporated when the TCRbeta library was constructed. Each CDR3 protein is one row after TCRdb ran MiXCR on the PCR reads. The profile covers nearly 550,000 distinct CDR3 sequences, with 15% to 20% appearing a single time and 3.3% taken by the ten largest. The material was PBMCs from the stem cell graft donor, obtained from the stem cell graft. The receptors stem from a human donor who donated a stem cell graft to a child with acute lymphoblastic leukemia.

This clonotype was found a few times. V usage is TRBV14 and J usage is TRBJ2-1; D gene unclear. From germline, CDR1 is SGHDN and CDR2 FVKESK. Trimming took off 4 bases at V and 0 bases at J, with 10 bases between the two ends. There are 15 residues in the CDR3. As DNA, the CDR3 is TGTGCCAGCAGCCCCCACTTTAGCTCCTACAATGAGCAGTTCTTC. Its protein is CASSPHFSSYNEQFF.

The rearrangement links TRBV12-3 or TRBV12-4 to TRBJ2-7; D may be TRBD1 or TRBD2 (5 bases each). CDR3 size: 12 residues. Trimming took 8 bases from V and 5 from J, leaving 13 bases between them. CDR3 sequence: CASGTRYHEQYF. The CDR3 DNA reads as TGTGCCAGCGGGACCCGATATCACGAGCAGTACTTC.

The V call is TRBV27, the J call TRBJ2-2; D is perhaps TRBD2 (6 bases). The V end was cut by 6 bases, the J end by 7 bases, with 12 bases between. Germline V gene data show CDR1 as MNHEY and CDR2 as SMNVEV (reference sequence). CDR3 length: 13 amino acids. This CDR3 is CASSLGEVGELFF. The CDR3 region has the DNA TGTGCCAGCAGCCTAGGGGAGGTCGGGGAGCTGTTTTTT.

V usage is TRBV2 and J usage is TRBJ1-5; D remains ambiguous. V was cut by 2 bases and J by 0 bases, with 11 bases left in between. Germline loops: CDR1 SNHLY, CDR2 FYNNEI. The CDR3 consists of 16 residues. CDR3 in DNA: TGTGCCAGCAGTGAACGCCGGACTTATAGCAATCAGCCCCAGCATTTT. Translated, it gives CASSERRTYSNQPQHF.

This clonotype appeared a few times. The chain has TRBV5-1 and TRBJ2-2; D is unclear. Trimming cost V 4 bases and J 8 bases, with 3 bases left between them. The CDR3 length is 10 residues. Germline assignment: CDR1 SGHRS and CDR2 YFSETQ. In nucleotides, the CDR3 is TGCGCCAGCAGCCCGGGGGAGCTGTTTTTT. Residues: CASSPGELFF.

This clonotype was found many times. This sequence joins TRBV5-1 and TRBJ2-7; D is perhaps TRBD1 (5 bases). Looked up from germline, CDR1 is SGHRS and CDR2 is YFSETQ. This CDR3 comprises 12 residues. Trimming stripped 4 bases from V and 5 bases from J, with 10 bases between. The CDR3 loop is CASSIIQDEQYF. The CDR3, as DNA: TGCGCCAGCAGCATAATACAGGACGAGCAGTACTTC.

This clonotype was observed a few times. The rearrangement uses TRBV7-9 and TRBJ1-2, with 7 bases matching TRBD1. Germline CDR1 and CDR2: SEHNR and FQNEAQ (reference sequence). The V segment lost 3 bases and the J segment 5 bases; nucleotides outside the gene matches: 6. The CDR3 runs to 14 residues. The CDR3 nucleotides are TGTGCCAGCAGCTTGGGAGGGGGCTGGTATGGCTACACCTTC. It specifies CASSLGGGWYGYTF.

This clonotype came up a few times. This sequence joins TRBV9 and TRBJ2-1; tentatively, D is TRBD2 (6 bases). From germline, CDR1 is SGDLS and CDR2 YYNGEE. This CDR3 is 16 amino acids long. Deletions cut 5 bases from V and 0 bases from J, with 15 bases between. The CDR3 DNA sequence: TGTGCCAGCAGACCCGGGACTCCCATCTCCTACAATGAGCAGTTCTTC. It yields the protein CASRPGTPISYNEQFF.

This chain connects TRBV12-3 or TRBV12-4 to TRBJ2-2; D gene ambiguous. The CDR3 loop spans 14 amino acids. V shed 5 bases and J shed 0 bases, with 7 bases lying between them. The CDR3 sequence is CASSICPNTGELFF. In nucleotides, the CDR3 is TGTGCCAGCAGTATCTGCCCGAACACCGGGGAGCTGTTTTTT.

V is TRBV27 and J is TRBJ2-1; D is tentatively TRBD1 or TRBD2 (5 bases each). Germline V lookup: CDR1 MNHEY, CDR2 SMNVEV (reference sequence). V lost 5 bases and J lost 9, with 14 bases in between. The CDR3 covers 13 residues. The CDR3 spells CASSLGTTSEQFF. CDR3 bases: TGTGCCAGCAGTCTCGGGACGACGAGTGAGCAGTTCTTC.

This clonotype was detected a few times. The CDR3 region has the DNA TGTGCCAGCAGCAAACCTAAAGGGGCACCGACCTACGAGCAGTACTTC. Amino acid sequence: CASSKPKGAPTYEQYF. The V and J genes are TRBV9 and TRBJ2-7; tentatively, D is TRBD1 (5 bases). The CDR3 spans 16 residues. In germline, CDR1 is SGDLS, CDR2 YYNGEE. Trimming took 4 bases from V and 2 from J, leaving 19 bases between them.

The genes are TRBV5-1 and TRBJ2-7, with D unclear. Germline assignment: CDR1 SGHRS and CDR2 YFSETQ. Trimming removed 0 bases from V and 5 bases from J, with 6 bases in between. CDR3 length: 12 amino acids. In DNA, the CDR3 is TGCGCCAGCAGCTTGGAGGCCCACGAGCAGTACTTC. Encoded protein: CASSLEAHEQYF. The full variable domain, in which reference TRBV5-1 and TRBJ2-7 provide the parts outside the CDR3, is KAGVTQTPRYLIKTRGQQVTLSCSPISGHRSVSWYQQTPGQGLQFLFEYFSETQRNKGNFPGRFSGRQFSNSRSEMNVSTLELGDSALYLCASSLEAHEQYFGPGTRLTVT.

The chain employs TRBV3-1 and TRBJ1-2; weak D call: TRBD1 (6 bases). The CDR3 is made up of 14 amino acids. V lost 3 bases and J 4 bases, leaving 12 bases between the germline ends. Germline CDR1 is LGHDT and CDR2 is YNNKEL (reference sequence). The CDR3 DNA sequence: TGTGCCAGCAGCCATACACAGGGCATCTATGGCTACACCTTC. It translates to CASSHTQGIYGYTF. Filled out from reference TRBV3-1 and TRBJ1-2, the complete variable domain reads DTAVSQTPKYLVTQMGNDKSIKCEQNLGHDTMYWYKQDSKKFLKIMFSYNNKELIINETVPNRFSPKSPDKAHLNLHINSLELGDSAVYFCASSHTQGIYGYTFGSGTRLTVV.

The table lists this clonotype with a few counts. This chain joins TRBV13 and TRBJ1-1; 10 bases match TRBD1. This CDR3 spans 15 amino acids. Germline V lookup: CDR1 PRHDT, CDR2 FYEKMQ (reference sequence). Germline trimming cut 4 bases from V and 10 bases from J; bases unmatched to any gene: 12. CDR3 loop: CASSSTDRGLLGAFF. CDR3 nucleotides: TGTGCCAGCAGCTCGACCGACAGGGGGCTCCTCGGAGCTTTCTTT.

This clonotype was counted ten times or more. The V call is TRBV7-3, the J call TRBJ2-2; D is undetermined. Trimming pared 5 bases from V and 0 bases from J, leaving 16 bases between. The germline CDR1 and CDR2 sequences are SGHTA and FQGTGA. CDR3 length: 17 amino acids. The CDR3 protein is CASSPLGGRTNTGELFF. In nucleotides, the CDR3 is TGTGCCAGCAGCCCCCTCGGTGGGCGGACGAACACCGGGGAGCTGTTTTTT.

This clonotype was counted only a few times. The V gene is TRBV10-3, the J gene TRBJ2-3; D not resolved. Between the trimmed V and J ends, which lost 9 bases and 10 bases, there was a span of 17 bases. Germline loops: CDR1 ENHRY, CDR2 SYGVKD. The CDR3 loop spans 12 amino acids. In DNA, the CDR3 is TGTGCCATGTCGGGCCTCCTAACTCCGCAGTATTTT. This sequence encodes CAMSGLLTPQYF.

This clonotype showed up just a few times. The chain is built from TRBV6-5 and TRBJ1-4; 7 bases are a match to TRBD1. CDR1 and CDR2 from the germline V gene are MNHEY and SVGAGI. Unmatched junction bases numbered 3, after V lost 6 bases and J lost 5 bases. The CDR3 loop spans 13 amino acids. CDR3 in DNA: TGTGCCAGCAGGCAGGGGGGGAATGAAAAACTGTTTTTT. The encoded protein is CASRQGGNEKLFF.

J is TRBJ1-2 and V is TRBV27; 11 nucleotides align to TRBD1. V lost 3 bases to trimming and J lost 8 bases; unmatched junction nucleotides: 8. The length of the CDR3 is 15 residues. Per germline, CDR1 MNHEY and CDR2 SMNVEV (reference sequence). CDR3 nucleotides: TGTGCCAGCAGTTTTTTACGGACAGGGGGCCGCGGCTACACCTTC. Translated, it gives CASSFLRTGGRGYTF.

This sequence joins TRBV20-1 and TRBJ1-3, with 10 bases aligning to TRBD1. The CDR3 has 14 amino acids. Germline trimming cut 6 bases from V and 5 bases from J; bases unmatched to any gene: 7. Germline CDR1 reads DFQATT; CDR2 reads SNEGSKA (reference sequence). The CDR3 sequence is CSARDRGRRNTIYF. The CDR3 DNA sequence: TGCAGTGCCAGGGACAGGGGACGGAGAAACACCATATATTTT.

This chain connects TRBV4-2 to TRBJ1-1, with TRBD1 as a possible D gene (5 bases). Germline V gene lookup returns CDR1 LGHNA and CDR2 YNFKEQ. V lost 4 bases, J lost 0 bases, and 9 bases lay in between. The CDR3 runs to 14 residues. CDR3 sequence reads: CASSPQVLNTEAFF. CDR3 coding DNA: TGTGCCAGCAGCCCACAGGTTTTGAACACTGAAGCTTTCTTT.

The gene calls are TRBV28 and TRBJ1-2; 7 bases are shared with TRBD1. The CDR3 covers 16 residues. Germline CDR1 MDHEN, CDR2 SYDVKM. V trimming: 4 bases; J trimming: 8 bases; junction bases outside the gene matches: 16. The CDR3 protein is CASSSEVAGGFQGYTF. CDR3 nucleotides: TGTGCCAGCAGTTCCGAGGTGGCAGGGGGATTCCAGGGCTACACCTTC.

The V gene is TRBV13, the J gene TRBJ2-7; D perhaps matches TRBD2 (6 bases). The CDR3 contains 13 residues. V was cut by 1 base and J by 5 bases, with 9 bases left in between. Germline-derived CDR1 and CDR2 are PRHDT and FYEKMQ (reference sequence). This chain's CDR3 is CASSLAAGHEQYF. In nucleotides, the CDR3 is TGTGCCAGCAGCTTAGCCGCGGGGCACGAGCAGTACTTC.

V and J are TRBV9 and TRBJ1-1; tentatively, D is TRBD1 (6 bases). V was pared by 4 bases and J by 1 base, with 17 bases between. This CDR3 is built from 16 residues. Germline lookup yields CDR1 SGDLS and CDR2 YYNGEE. DNA of the CDR3: TGTGCCAGCAGCCCCCTAGGTGGAGGGGGGAACACTGAAGCTTTCTTT. Its protein is CASSPLGGGGNTEAFF.

This clonotype was seen only a few times. This rearrangement joins TRBV27 to TRBJ1-1; no firm D call. Germline loops: CDR1 MNHEY, CDR2 SMNVEV (reference sequence). The CDR3 is 14 amino acids. The V end lost 5 bases, the J end lost 0 bases, and 10 bases lay between the germline ends. CDR3: CASSPWTVNTEAFF. The CDR3 coding sequence is TGTGCCAGCAGTCCATGGACGGTGAACACTGAAGCTTTCTTT.

In its sample, this clonotype was seen a few times. The chain is built from TRBV12-3 or TRBV12-4 and TRBJ1-2; D is uncertain. The CDR3 covers 12 residues. The V gene lost 4 bases and the J gene lost 5 bases, with 8 bases spanning the gap. The CDR3 sequence is CASSYQVYGYTF. In DNA form, the CDR3 reads TGTGCCAGCAGTTATCAAGTGTATGGCTACACCTTC.